This paragraph reports one T cell receptor beta chain. Original analysis: From reference gene primer amplification, estimates of nucleated cell counts were derived. Measured with immunoSEQ multiplex PCR; TCRdb has only the in-frame clones, and not every one. V, J and clone size are those of that table, while D and trimming were read from the DNA. Of 150,000 to 200,000 clones in the sample, roughly 80% were seen once. The sample is drawn from a study of blood T cell repertoires in COVID-19. Study-level information: The United States, Italy and Spain were the sources of the acute and convalescent COVID-19 samples.

With 3 bases removed from V and 1 base from J, the gap between germline ends came to 15 bases. Germline loops: CDR1 MGHDK, CDR2 SYGVNS. There are 17 residues in the CDR3. The V call is TRBV25-1, the J call TRBJ1-4, with unresolved D. The TCR was taken from a man in his sixties with acute or convalescent COVID-19. Sequenced: peripheral blood. The CDR3 reads CASSDNTSGGTNEKLFF. Here the CDR3 DNA reads TGTGCCAGCAGTGATAACACCTCGGGTGGAACTAATGAAAAACTGTTTTTT.